These T cell receptor beta chains were read from a single sample in a study of T cell responses to AZD1222 COVID-19 vaccine. Only in-frame clones appear in the TCRdb table, and some are missing; sequencing was by immunoSEQ multiplex PCR. The repertoire holds fewer than 120,000 clones, with around 90% as singletons. The starting material was peripheral blood, obtained 28 days after the second AZD1222 dose. The receptors stem from an adult who received the AZD1222 COVID-19 vaccine. Each CDR3 is given with its conserved first and last residue. The order of the fields is clone size, J gene, V gene, D gene, CDR3 protein, CDR3 DNA. The D gene is left open where the match is weak. Only some rows state a clone size, as once, few, many or a class for expanded clones.

once	TRBJ1-2	TRBV5-1	TRBD1	CASSRGGADYGYTF	TGCGCCAGCAGCCGAGGGGGCGCAGACTATGGCTACACCTTC
.	TRBJ1-1	TRBV29-1	.	CSVEVREGTEAFF	TGCAGCGTTGAAGTCAGGGAGGGCACTGAAGCTTTCTTT
.	TRBJ2-1	TRBV7-3	TRBD2	CASSLAGGRDEQFF	TGTGCCAGCAGCTTAGCGGGGGGGCGCGATGAGCAGTTCTTC
.	TRBJ2-2	TRBV10-3	TRBD1	CAISEGQGTGELFF	TGTGCCATCAGTGAGGGACAGGGCACCGGGGAGCTGTTTTTT
.	TRBJ1-2	TRBV5-6	.	CASSFEGSYGYTF	TGTGCCAGCAGCTTCGAGGGGAGCTATGGCTACACCTTC
.	TRBJ1-1	TRBV7-9	TRBD1	CASSSTTGGTEAFF	TGTGCCAGCAGCTCCACGACAGGGGGCACTGAAGCTTTCTTT
.	TRBJ1-2	TRBV5-1	.	CASSLVSGEATYGYTF	TGCGCCAGCAGCTTGGTTTCAGGGGAGGCTACCTATGGCTACACCTTC
.	TRBJ1-3	TRBV4-2	TRBD1	CASSQTGFGSGNTIYF	TGTGCCAGCAGCCAGACAGGGTTCGGCTCTGGAAACACCATATATTTT
.	TRBJ2-7	TRBV6-4	.	CASSDHPCYEQYF	TGTGCCAGCAGTGACCACCCTTGCTACGAGCAGTACTTC
.	TRBJ1-3	TRBV7-3	TRBD1	CASSTDRENTIYF	TGTGCCAGCAGCACGGACAGGGAAAACACCATATATTTT
.	TRBJ2-1	TRBV14	.	CASSQDLVDEQFF	TGTGCCAGCAGCCAAGATTTGGTAGATGAGCAGTTCTTC
once	TRBJ1-2	TRBV19	TRBD1	CASSPGGSLGYTF	TGTGCCAGTAGTCCAGGGGGCAGTCTTGGCTACACCTTC
.	TRBJ1-1	TRBV5-1	TRBD1	CASQREGANTEAFF	TGCGCCAGCCAAAGGGAGGGGGCGAACACTGAAGCTTTCTTT
.	TRBJ2-5	TRBV13	.	CASSLFRQETQYF	TGTGCCAGCAGCTTATTCCGACAAGAGACCCAGTACTTC
.	TRBJ1-1	TRBV29-1	TRBD1	CSVDRGVNTEAFF	TGCAGCGTTGACAGGGGGGTGAACACTGAAGCTTTCTTT
.	TRBJ2-5	TRBV5-1	.	CASTSGSGDETQYF	TGCGCCAGCACCTCGGGTAGCGGTGATGAGACCCAGTACTTC
few	TRBJ2-5	TRBV12-3/TRBV12-4	.	CASRRDSQETQYF	TGTGCCAGCAGGCGGGACTCTCAAGAGACCCAGTACTTC
.	TRBJ2-5	TRBV24-1	.	CATSDTSSGAQETQYF	TGTGCCACCAGTGACACTAGTTCAGGGGCCCAAGAGACCCAGTACTTC
.	TRBJ2-7	TRBV7-2	.	CASSPQMTVYEQYF	TGTGCCAGCAGCCCCCAGATGACGGTTTACGAGCAGTACTTC
.	TRBJ2-7	TRBV30	TRBD2	CAWSVKWLAENYEQYF	TGTGCCTGGAGTGTAAAATGGCTAGCGGAAAACTACGAGCAGTACTTC
.	TRBJ1-4	TRBV19	.	CASSPRGREKLFF	TGTGCCAGCTCCCCCAGGGGTAGGGAAAAACTGTTTTTT
.	TRBJ1-5	TRBV3-1/TRBV3-2	.	CASSQDRWQPQHF	TGTGCCAGCAGCCAAGACAGGTGGCAGCCCCAGCATTTT
.	TRBJ1-4	TRBV7-2	TRBD1	CASSSRQGLVEKLFF	TGTGCCAGCAGCTCCCGACAGGGTTTAGTAGAAAAACTGTTTTTT
.	TRBJ2-3	TRBV24-1	.	CATSDLGGGTDTQYF	TGTGCCACCAGTGATTTGGGCGGGGGCACAGATACGCAGTATTTT